This T cell receptor beta chain is from a study of cytomegalovirus exposure and HLA in healthy donors. The CDR3 has 15 amino acids. V trimming: 1 base; J trimming: 5 bases; junction bases outside the gene matches: 6. Germline V gene lookup returns CDR1 LNHNV and CDR2 YYDKDF (reference sequence). The PCR made use of 60 Vbeta and 13 Jbeta primers. Generated by immunoSEQ multiplex PCR, the TCRdb table keeps only in-frame clones and is missing some. Of 250,000 or so clones listed, around 90% are singletons. Sequenced sample: PBMCs. The gene calls are TRBV15 and TRBJ2-5; 8 nucleotides match TRBD2. This receptor was taken from a girl aged 2-9 years in good health and CMV-seronegative. The CDR3 nucleotides are TGTGCCACCAGCAGAGGAGCGGGGGAGTCGGAGACCCAGTACTTC. Its protein is CATSRGAGESETQYF.